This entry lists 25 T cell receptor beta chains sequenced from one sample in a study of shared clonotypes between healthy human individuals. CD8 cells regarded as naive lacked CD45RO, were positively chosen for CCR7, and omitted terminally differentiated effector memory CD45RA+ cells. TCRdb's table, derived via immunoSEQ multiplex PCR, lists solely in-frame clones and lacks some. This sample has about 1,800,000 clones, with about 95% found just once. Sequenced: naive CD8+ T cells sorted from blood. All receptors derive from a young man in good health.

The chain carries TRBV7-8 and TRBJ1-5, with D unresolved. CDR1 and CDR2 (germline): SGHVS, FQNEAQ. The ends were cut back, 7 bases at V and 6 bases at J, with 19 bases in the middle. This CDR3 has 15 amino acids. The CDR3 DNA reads TGTGCCAGCATCCCGCCTTGGAGGGTGGGTCAGCCCCAGCATTTT. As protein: CASIPPWRVGQPQHF.

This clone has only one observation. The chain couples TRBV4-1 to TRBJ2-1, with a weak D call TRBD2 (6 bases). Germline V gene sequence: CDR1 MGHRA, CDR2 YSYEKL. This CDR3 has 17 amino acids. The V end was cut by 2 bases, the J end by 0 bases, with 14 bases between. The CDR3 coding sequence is TGCGCCAGCAGCCAACGGCGGGAAAGTAGCTCCTACAATGAGCAGTTCTTC. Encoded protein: CASSQRRESSSYNEQFF.

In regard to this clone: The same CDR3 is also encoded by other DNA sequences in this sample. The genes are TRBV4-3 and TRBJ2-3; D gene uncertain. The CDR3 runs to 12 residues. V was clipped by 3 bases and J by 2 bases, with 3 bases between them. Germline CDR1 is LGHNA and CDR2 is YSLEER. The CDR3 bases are TGCGCCAGCAGCCATTACACAGATACGCAGTATTTT. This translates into CASSHYTDTQYF.

CDR3 nucleotide sequence: TGTGCCTGGACAACGACAGGTCACCAAGAGACCCAGTACTTC. It codes for CAWTTTGHQETQYF. V gene TRBV30 combines with J gene TRBJ2-5; TRBD1 might be the D (6 bases). The length of the CDR3 is 14 residues. V was cut by 4 bases and J by 0 bases, with 12 bases left in between. Germline assignment: CDR1 GTSNPN and CDR2 SVGIG (reference sequence). Complete variable domain (other parts from reference TRBV30 and TRBJ2-5): SQTIHQWPATLVQPVGSPLSLECTVEGTSNPNLYWYRQAAGRGLQLLFYSVGIGQISSEVPQNLSASRPQDRQFILSSKKLLLSDSGFYLCAWTTTGHQETQYFGPGTRLLVL.

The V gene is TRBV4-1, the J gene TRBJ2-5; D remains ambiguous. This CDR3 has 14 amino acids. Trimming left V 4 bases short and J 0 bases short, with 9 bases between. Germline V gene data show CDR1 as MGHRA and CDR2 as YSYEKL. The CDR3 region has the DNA TGCGCCAGCAGCCCCCCGGACCACCAAGAGACCCAGTACTTC. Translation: CASSPPDHQETQYF.

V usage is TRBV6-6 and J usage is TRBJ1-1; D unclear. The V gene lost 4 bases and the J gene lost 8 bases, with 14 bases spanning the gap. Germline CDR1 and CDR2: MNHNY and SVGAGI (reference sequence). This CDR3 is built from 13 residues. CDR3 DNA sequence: TGTGCCAGCAGTTCCGACGACAATGCGGAAGCTTTCTTT. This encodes CASSSDDNAEAFF.

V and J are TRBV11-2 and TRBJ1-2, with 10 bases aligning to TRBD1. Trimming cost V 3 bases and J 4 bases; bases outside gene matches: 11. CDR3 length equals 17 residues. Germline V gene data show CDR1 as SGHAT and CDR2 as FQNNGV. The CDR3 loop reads CASSFSKGTGDLYGYTF. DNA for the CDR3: TGTGCCAGCAGCTTCAGTAAGGGGACAGGGGATCTCTATGGCTACACCTTC.

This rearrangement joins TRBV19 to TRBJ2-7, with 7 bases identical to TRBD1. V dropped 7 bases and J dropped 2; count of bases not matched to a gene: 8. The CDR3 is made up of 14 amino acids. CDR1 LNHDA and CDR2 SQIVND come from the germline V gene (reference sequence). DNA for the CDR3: TGTGCCAGTACTTCCGGGACAGCAACCTACGAGCAGTACTTC. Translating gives CASTSGTATYEQYF.

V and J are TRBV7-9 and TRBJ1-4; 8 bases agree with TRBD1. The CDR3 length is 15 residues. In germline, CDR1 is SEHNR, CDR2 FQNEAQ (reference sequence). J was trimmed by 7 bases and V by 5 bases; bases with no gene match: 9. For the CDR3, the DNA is TGTGCCAGCAGCATACAGGGGGGGATGCGTGAAAAACTGTTTTTT. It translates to CASSIQGGMREKLFF.

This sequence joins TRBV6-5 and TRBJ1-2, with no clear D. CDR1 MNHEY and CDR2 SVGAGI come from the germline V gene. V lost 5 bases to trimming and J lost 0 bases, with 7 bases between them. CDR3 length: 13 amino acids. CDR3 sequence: CASSEGSNYGYTF. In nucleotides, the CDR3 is TGTGCCAGCAGTGAGGGCTCTAACTATGGCTACACCTTC.

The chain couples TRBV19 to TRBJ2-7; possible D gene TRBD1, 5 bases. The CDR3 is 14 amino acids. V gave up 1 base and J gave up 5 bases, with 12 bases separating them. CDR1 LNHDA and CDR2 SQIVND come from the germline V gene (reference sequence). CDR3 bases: TGTGCCAGTAGTATAGTAAGACAGTTCCACGAGCAGTACTTC. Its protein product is CASSIVRQFHEQYF.

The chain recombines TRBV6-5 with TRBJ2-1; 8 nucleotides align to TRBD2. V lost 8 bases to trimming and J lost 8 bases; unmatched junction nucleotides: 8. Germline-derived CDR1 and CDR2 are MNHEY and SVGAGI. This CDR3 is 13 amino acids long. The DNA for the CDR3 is TGTGCCAGCCACGGGGGGGCGAGGGATGAGCAGTTCTTC. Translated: CASHGGARDEQFF.

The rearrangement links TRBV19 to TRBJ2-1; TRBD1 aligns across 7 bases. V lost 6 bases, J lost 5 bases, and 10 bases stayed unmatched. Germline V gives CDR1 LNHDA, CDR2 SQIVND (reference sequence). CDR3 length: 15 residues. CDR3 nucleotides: TGTGCCAGTAGCCCCACAGGGGTCCCTAACAATGAGCAGTTCTTC. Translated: CASSPTGVPNNEQFF.

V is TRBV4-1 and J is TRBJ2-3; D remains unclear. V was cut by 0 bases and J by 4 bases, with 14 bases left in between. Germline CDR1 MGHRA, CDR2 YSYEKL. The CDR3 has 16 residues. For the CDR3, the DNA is TGCGCCAGCAGCCAAGATTCTTACCATGGGGCAGATACGCAGTATTTT. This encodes CASSQDSYHGADTQYF.

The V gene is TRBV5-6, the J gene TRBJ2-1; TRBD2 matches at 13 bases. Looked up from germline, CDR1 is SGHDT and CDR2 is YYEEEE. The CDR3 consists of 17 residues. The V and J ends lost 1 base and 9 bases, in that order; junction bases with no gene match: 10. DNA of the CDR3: TGTGCCAGCAGCTTGAGTCGGACTAGCGGGGGTTTCTTTGAGCAGTTCTTC. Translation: CASSLSRTSGGFFEQFF.

In DNA, the CDR3 is TGCGCCAGCAGCCCCTCCTTCCCCGCTAGCGGGAAAAATCATGAGCAGTTCTTC. Translated, it gives CASSPSFPASGKNHEQFF. The chain combines TRBV4-3 with TRBJ2-1; 9 bases are a match to TRBD2. V gave up 4 bases and J gave up 8 bases; unmatched junction bases: 18. The CDR3 loop spans 18 amino acids. Germline V lookup: CDR1 LGHNA, CDR2 YSLEER.

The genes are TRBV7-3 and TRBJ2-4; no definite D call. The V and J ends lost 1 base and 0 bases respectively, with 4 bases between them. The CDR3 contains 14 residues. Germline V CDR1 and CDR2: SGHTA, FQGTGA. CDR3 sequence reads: CASSLRLAKNIQYF. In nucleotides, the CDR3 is TGTGCCAGCAGCTTAAGACTAGCCAAAAACATTCAGTACTTC.

The CDR3 sequence is CASSGGLASSYEQYF. CDR3 in DNA: TGTGCCAGCAGCGGGGGACTGGCCAGCTCCTACGAGCAGTACTTC. V usage is TRBV5-6 and J usage is TRBJ2-7; D possibly corresponds to TRBD2 (6 bases). The V gene lost 4 bases and the J gene lost 0 bases, with 14 bases spanning the gap. The CDR3 covers 15 residues. Germline CDR1 is SGHDT and CDR2 is YYEEEE.

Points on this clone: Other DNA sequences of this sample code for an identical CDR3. CDR3 in DNA: TGTGCCAGCAGCTCCCACACAGATACGCAGTATTTT. This codes for CASSSHTDTQYF. The V call is TRBV5-4, the J call TRBJ2-3; D uncertain. This CDR3 is 12 amino acids long. Trimming pared 3 bases from V and 2 bases from J, leaving 4 bases between. Looked up from germline, CDR1 is SGHNT and CDR2 is YYREEE (reference sequence).

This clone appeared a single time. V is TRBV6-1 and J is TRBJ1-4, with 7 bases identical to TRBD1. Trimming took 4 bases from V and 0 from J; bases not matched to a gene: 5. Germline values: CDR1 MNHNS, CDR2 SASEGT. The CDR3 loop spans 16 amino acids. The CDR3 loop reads CASSARDSSTNEKLFF. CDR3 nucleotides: TGTGCCAGCAGTGCCAGGGACAGCTCAACTAATGAAAAACTGTTTTTT.

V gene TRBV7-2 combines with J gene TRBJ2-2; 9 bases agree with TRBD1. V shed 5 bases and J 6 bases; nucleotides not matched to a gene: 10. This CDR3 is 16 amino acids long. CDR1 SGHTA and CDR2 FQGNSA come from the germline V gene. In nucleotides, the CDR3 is TGTGCCAGCAGCCTCTGGACAGGGGCGCGACCCGGGGAGCTGTTTTTT. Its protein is CASSLWTGARPGELFF.

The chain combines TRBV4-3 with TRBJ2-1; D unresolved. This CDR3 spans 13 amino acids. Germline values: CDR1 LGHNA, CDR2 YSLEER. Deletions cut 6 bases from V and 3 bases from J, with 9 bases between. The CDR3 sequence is CASSWNRYNEQFF. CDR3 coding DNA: TGCGCCAGCAGTTGGAACCGCTACAATGAGCAGTTCTTC.

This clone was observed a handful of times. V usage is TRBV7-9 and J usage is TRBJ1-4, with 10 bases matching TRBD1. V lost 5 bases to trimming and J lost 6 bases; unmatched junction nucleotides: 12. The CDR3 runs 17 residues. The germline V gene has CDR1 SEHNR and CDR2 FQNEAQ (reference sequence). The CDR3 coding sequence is TGTGCCAGCAGCCCACCCGACAGGGGGCCAAATGATGAAAAACTGTTTTTT. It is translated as CASSPPDRGPNDEKLFF.

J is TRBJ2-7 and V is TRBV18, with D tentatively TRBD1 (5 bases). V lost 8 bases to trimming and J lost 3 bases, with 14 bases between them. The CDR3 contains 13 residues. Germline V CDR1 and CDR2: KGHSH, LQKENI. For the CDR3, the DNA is TGTGCCAGCCAGGGTAATCTGGACTACGAGCAGTACTTC. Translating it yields CASQGNLDYEQYF.

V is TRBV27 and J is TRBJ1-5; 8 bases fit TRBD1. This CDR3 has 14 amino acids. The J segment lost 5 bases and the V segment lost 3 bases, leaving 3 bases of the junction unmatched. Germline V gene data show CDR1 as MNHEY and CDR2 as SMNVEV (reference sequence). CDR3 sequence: CASSLQGAYQPQHF. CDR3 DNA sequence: TGTGCCAGCAGTTTGCAGGGGGCATATCAGCCCCAGCATTTT.